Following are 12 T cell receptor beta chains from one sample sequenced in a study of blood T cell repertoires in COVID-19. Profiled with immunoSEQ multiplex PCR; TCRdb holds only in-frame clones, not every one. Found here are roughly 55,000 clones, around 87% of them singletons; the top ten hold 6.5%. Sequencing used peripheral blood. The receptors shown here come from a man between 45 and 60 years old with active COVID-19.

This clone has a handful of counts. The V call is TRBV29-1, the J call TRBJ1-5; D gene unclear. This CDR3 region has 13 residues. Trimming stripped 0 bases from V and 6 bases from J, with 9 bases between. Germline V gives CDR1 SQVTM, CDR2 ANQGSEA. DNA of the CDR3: TGCAGCGTTGAAGAGACCTCGGGTCAGCCCCAGCATTTT. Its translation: CSVEETSGQPQHF.

CDR3 region: CASSSPGTRDTQYF. CDR3 nucleotides: TGTGCCAGCAGCTCGCCCGGAACTAGGGATACGCAGTATTTT. The chain joins TRBV5-8 to TRBJ2-3, with D possibly TRBD2 on 5 matching bases. Germline V lookup: CDR1 SGHTS, CDR2 YDEGEE. The CDR3 has 14 residues. Trimming pared 3 bases from V and 6 bases from J, leaving 14 bases between.

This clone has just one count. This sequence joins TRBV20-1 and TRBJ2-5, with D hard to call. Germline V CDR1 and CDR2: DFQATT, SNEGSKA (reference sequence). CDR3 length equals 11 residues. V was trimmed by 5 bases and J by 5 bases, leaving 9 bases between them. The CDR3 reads CSAPNEETQYF. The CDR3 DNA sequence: TGCAGTGCTCCAAATGAGGAGACCCAGTACTTC.

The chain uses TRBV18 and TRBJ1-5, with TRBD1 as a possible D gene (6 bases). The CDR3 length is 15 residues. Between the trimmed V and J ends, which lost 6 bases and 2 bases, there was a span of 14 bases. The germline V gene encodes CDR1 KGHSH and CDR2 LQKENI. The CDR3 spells CASSPSAGGNQPQHF. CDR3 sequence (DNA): TGTGCCAGCTCGCCCTCGGCAGGGGGCAATCAGCCCCAGCATTTT.

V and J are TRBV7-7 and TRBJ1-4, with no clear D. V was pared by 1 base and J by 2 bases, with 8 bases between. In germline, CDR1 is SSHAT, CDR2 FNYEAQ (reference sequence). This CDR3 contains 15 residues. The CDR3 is CASSLGLGTNEKLFF. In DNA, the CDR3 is TGTGCCAGCAGCTTAGGACTCGGGACTAATGAAAAACTGTTTTTT.

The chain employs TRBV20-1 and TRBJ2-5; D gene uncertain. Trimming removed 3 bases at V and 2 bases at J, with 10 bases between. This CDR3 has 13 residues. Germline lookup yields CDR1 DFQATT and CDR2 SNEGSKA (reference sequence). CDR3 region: CSASRGQQETQYF. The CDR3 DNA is TGCAGTGCTAGTAGAGGTCAGCAAGAGACCCAGTACTTC.

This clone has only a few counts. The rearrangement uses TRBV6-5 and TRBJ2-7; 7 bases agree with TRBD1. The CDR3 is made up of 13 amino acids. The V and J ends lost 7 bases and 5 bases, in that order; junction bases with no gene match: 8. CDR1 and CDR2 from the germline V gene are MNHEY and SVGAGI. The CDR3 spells CASTKTGYHEQYF. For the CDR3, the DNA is TGTGCCAGCACTAAGACAGGGTACCACGAGCAGTACTTC.

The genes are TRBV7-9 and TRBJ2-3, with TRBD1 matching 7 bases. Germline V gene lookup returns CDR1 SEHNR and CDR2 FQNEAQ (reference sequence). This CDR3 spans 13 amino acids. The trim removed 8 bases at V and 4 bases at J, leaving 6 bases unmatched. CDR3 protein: CASRQGGADTQYF. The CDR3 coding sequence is TGTGCCAGCCGACAGGGCGGTGCAGATACGCAGTATTTT.

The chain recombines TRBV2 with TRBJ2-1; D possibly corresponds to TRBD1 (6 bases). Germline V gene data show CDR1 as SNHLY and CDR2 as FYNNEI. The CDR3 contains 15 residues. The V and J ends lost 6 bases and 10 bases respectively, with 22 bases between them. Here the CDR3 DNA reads TGTGCCAGCAGCTACTTATCAGGGGTGGGTGGGGAGCAGTTCTTC. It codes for CASSYLSGVGGEQFF.

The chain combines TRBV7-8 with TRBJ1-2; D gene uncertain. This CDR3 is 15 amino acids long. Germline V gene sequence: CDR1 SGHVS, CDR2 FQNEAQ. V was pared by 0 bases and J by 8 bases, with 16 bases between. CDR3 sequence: CASSLAWGDPRGYTF. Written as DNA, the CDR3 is TGTGCCAGCAGCTTAGCGTGGGGAGACCCCAGAGGCTACACCTTC.

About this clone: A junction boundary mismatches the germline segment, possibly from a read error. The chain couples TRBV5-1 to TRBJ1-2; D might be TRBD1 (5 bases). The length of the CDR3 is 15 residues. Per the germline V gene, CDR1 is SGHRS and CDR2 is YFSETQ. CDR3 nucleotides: TGCGCCACCAGCACCCGGGGGGGGGTAGACTATGGCTACACCTTC. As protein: CATSTRGGVDYGYTF.

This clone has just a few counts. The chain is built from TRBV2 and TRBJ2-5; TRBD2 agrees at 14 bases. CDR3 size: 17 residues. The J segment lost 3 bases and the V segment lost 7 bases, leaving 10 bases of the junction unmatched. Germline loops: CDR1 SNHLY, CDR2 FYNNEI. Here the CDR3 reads CASTYPGLAGVEETQYF. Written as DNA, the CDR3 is TGTGCCAGCACCTACCCGGGACTAGCGGGAGTTGAAGAGACCCAGTACTTC.